The source of this TCR beta chain is a study of cytotoxic CD8 clonotypes in ibrutinib-treated CLL. Study-wide context: Treatment had run for a median roughly 12 months, range 6 to 36, when response samples were taken.

Study findings and constraints: Public clonotypes showed up rarely, and on treatment they shrank or held steady.

As input for TCR beta libraries, around 2 micrograms of genomic DNA came from cryopreserved PBMCs. Germline CDR1 GTSNPN, CDR2 SVGIG (reference sequence). CDR3 length: 12 amino acids. V was shortened by 2 bases and J by 3 bases, with 7 bases between the two germline ends. Investigators sought sequencing depths of between 1 in 200,000 and 1 in 1 million T cells. Clones were sequenced by immunoSEQ multiplex PCR, and TCRdb holds only the in-frame ones, with some missing. The sample gives roughly 47,000 clones, roughly 57% of which show up once; about 33% is in the top ten. This clone has just a few counts. Antigen unknown.

The sample consisted of PBMCs, taken after 12 months of ibrutinib treatment. The chain has TRBV30 and TRBJ1-1; tentatively, D is TRBD1 (5 bases). The clonotype originates from a human donor with chronic lymphocytic leukemia. CDR3 sequence (DNA): TGTGCCTGGAGTTGGGGCTACACTGAAGCTTTCTTT. Translation gives CAWSWGYTEAFF. Based on the CDR3 plus reference TRBV30 and TRBJ1-1, the full variable domain is SQTIHQWPATLVQPVGSPLSLECTVEGTSNPNLYWYRQAAGRGLQLLFYSVGIGQISSEVPQNLSASRPQDRQFILSSKKLLLSDSGFYLCAWSWGYTEAFFGQGTRLTVV.